This is a list of T cell receptor beta chains from one sample in a study of cytomegalovirus exposure and HLA in healthy donors. Only in-frame clones appear in the TCRdb table, and some are missing; sequencing was by immunoSEQ multiplex PCR. The sample consists of about 160,000 clones, roughly nine tenths of them appearing once. Sequenced material: PBMCs. The source of these receptors is a woman aged 25 to 45 in good health and CMV-seronegative. The CDR3 runs from the conserved cysteine through the conserved F or W.

CDR3aa	v_gene	len	j_gene
CASSFLTSGTDTQYF	TRBV5-6	15	TRBJ2-3
CASSQDPSGTGPYGYTF	TRBV4-1	17	TRBJ1-2
CASFFGGGAYNEQFF	TRBV6-4	15	TRBJ2-1
CASSGQGAGDTEAFF	TRBV6-5	15	TRBJ1-1
CASSLTGSGSTDTQYF	TRBV5-4	16	TRBJ2-3
CASSVGIAEETQYF	TRBV9	14	TRBJ2-5
CASSLGGAGGEEQYF	TRBV7-2	15	TRBJ2-7
CASSPGTGDYGYTF	TRBV5-4	14	TRBJ1-2
CASSIGRGAYEQYF	TRBV19	14	TRBJ2-7
CASSFTGRQETQYF	TRBV27	14	TRBJ2-5
CASSLGRGQGGNQPQHF	TRBV7-8	17	TRBJ1-5
CASSLLSQTGSPLHF	TRBV28	15	TRBJ1-6
CASSEPRARGQPQHF	TRBV28	15	TRBJ1-5
CASSQDPASGASTDTQYF	TRBV4-3	18	TRBJ2-3
CASSRSGTGRLIDTQYF	TRBV16	17	TRBJ2-3
CASSKDGLLADTQYF	TRBV11-2	15	TRBJ2-3
CASREDDKSSYNEQFF	TRBV2	16	TRBJ2-1
CASTRDRGYQPQHF	TRBV6-1	14	TRBJ1-5
CASRGDIWSGNTIYF	TRBV6-5	15	TRBJ1-3
CASSVQGTQFF	TRBV5-1	11	TRBJ2-1
CASSLVRGDTGELFF	TRBV7-6	15	TRBJ2-2
CASSPSINPQETQYF	TRBV9	15	TRBJ2-5
CASSTVPGQGNTEAFF	TRBV5-1	16	TRBJ1-1
CASSGDGYTF	TRBV6-5	10	TRBJ1-2
CASSLSGQLSSYNEQFF	TRBV7-3	17	TRBJ2-1
CASSLASTGRETQYF	TRBV7-2	15	TRBJ2-5
CASSFLAGDEQFF	TRBV7-9	13	TRBJ2-1
CAISEYSFSSYEQYF	TRBV10-3	15	TRBJ2-7
CASSLTTSDQETQYF	TRBV5-1	15	TRBJ2-5
CASSPGTGYHNEQFF	TRBV6-5	15	TRBJ2-1
CASSQAGREAYNSPLHF	TRBV4-3	17	TRBJ1-6
CASSLLWGPQETQYF	TRBV7-3	15	TRBJ2-5
CASSARGYTEAFF	TRBV7-2	13	TRBJ1-1
CSVDGTSGETQYF	TRBV29-1	13	TRBJ2-5
CASSLVGDYEQYF	TRBV5-1	13	TRBJ2-7
CASTSLGHQYF	TRBV19	11	TRBJ2-5
CASSQGLAGDVDTQYF	TRBV7-3	16	TRBJ2-3
CAISESTGIGYTF	TRBV10-3	13	TRBJ1-2
CSVLTGRNYTF	TRBV20-1	11	TRBJ1-2
CASRRRNDEKLFF	TRBV6-5	13	TRBJ1-4
CASRGTVNQPQHF	TRBV6-5	13	TRBJ1-5
CASSENGPDTQYF	TRBV7-9	13	TRBJ2-3
CASSYSFGANYGYTF	TRBV6-5	15	TRBJ1-2
CASSDLAGVADTQYF	TRBV7-8	15	TRBJ2-3
CASGDRAGNQPQHF	TRBV6-6	14	TRBJ1-5